Below, 14 T cell receptor beta chains from the same sample are listed, as sequenced in a study of T cells in localized non-small cell lung cancer. Here immunoSEQ multiplex PCR was the method, and the copy in TCRdb shows in-frame clones only, minus some. Counted here are over 25,000 clones, approximately 86% occurring once; the ten biggest clones make up approximately 6.8%. Sequenced material: peripheral blood, taken before any cancer treatment. The receptors derive from a male donor older than 55 with stage I lung adenocarcinoma.

This clone was found a few times. V gene TRBV27 combines with J gene TRBJ2-1, with D maybe TRBD1 (6 bases). Germline V gives CDR1 MNHEY, CDR2 SMNVEV (reference sequence). The V gene lost 5 bases and the J gene lost 7 bases, with 15 bases spanning the gap. CDR3 length: 14 residues. CDR3 nucleotide sequence: TGTGCCAGCAGTCCCGCGGACAGCCTAAATGAGCAGTTCTTC. Protein sequence: CASSPADSLNEQFF.

The chain carries TRBV7-2 and TRBJ2-5, with 9 bases that match TRBD2. The CDR3 runs 15 residues. Germline V gene sequence: CDR1 SGHTA, CDR2 FQGNSA. Losses at the gene ends were 4 bases for V and 4 bases for J; bases not matched to a gene: 7. CDR3 in DNA: TGTGCCAGCAGCTCAAGCGGGGGGAGCGGAGAGACCCAGTACTTC. Its protein product is CASSSSGGSGETQYF.

Only a few counts were recorded for this clone. The rearrangement joins TRBV6-1 to TRBJ1-6; D gene unclear. CDR3 size: 17 residues. CDR1 and CDR2 from the germline V gene are MNHNS and SASEGT. Trimming took 4 bases from V and 0 from J, leaving 13 bases between them. CDR3 residues: CASSGIGLSSYNSPLHF. In DNA, the CDR3 is TGTGCCAGCAGTGGCATAGGTTTGAGCTCCTATAATTCACCCCTCCACTTT.

V usage is TRBV14 and J usage is TRBJ2-7, with D unresolved. Germline CDR1 and CDR2: SGHDN and FVKESK. V was shortened by 2 bases and J by 4 bases, with 12 bases between the two germline ends. CDR3 length: 14 residues. CDR3 coding DNA: TGTGCCAGCAGCCAACGAACAGTTAGTTACGAGCAGTACTTC. Its protein product is CASSQRTVSYEQYF.

The chain couples TRBV7-9 to TRBJ2-5; no firm D call. V was clipped by 1 base and J by 5 bases, with 11 bases between them. CDR3 size: 14 residues. Looked up from germline, CDR1 is SEHNR and CDR2 is FQNEAQ (reference sequence). The CDR3 DNA follows: TGTGCCAGCAGCTTAGTGGGGATGGTGGAGACCCAGTACTTC. This encodes CASSLVGMVETQYF.

This chain uses TRBV27 with TRBJ1-1; D perhaps matches TRBD1 (5 bases). V lost 4 bases and J 2 bases, leaving 20 bases between the germline ends. Germline V gives CDR1 MNHEY, CDR2 SMNVEV (reference sequence). This CDR3 region has 17 residues. The CDR3 DNA reads TGTGCCAGCAGTTCGAGAGGGTCCCCTGGGGGTAACACTGAAGCTTTCTTT. Protein sequence: CASSSRGSPGGNTEAFF.

V usage is TRBV30 and J usage is TRBJ2-7; possibly TRBD1 for D (5 bases). CDR1 is GTSNPN, CDR2 SVGIG, per germline (reference sequence). Trimming removed 5 bases from V and 4 bases from J, with 12 bases in between. The length of the CDR3 is 12 residues. CDR3 amino acids: CAWGRQLYEQYF. CDR3 nucleotides: TGTGCCTGGGGTCGACAGCTTTACGAGCAGTACTTC.

The genes are TRBV28 and TRBJ2-7, with 12 bases that match TRBD1. Per germline, CDR1 MDHEN and CDR2 SYDVKM. Trimming took 5 bases from V and 5 from J; bases not matched to a gene: 7. This CDR3 is built from 15 residues. CDR3 loop: CASSRAGTGGHEQYF. CDR3 in DNA: TGTGCCAGCAGTCGTGCCGGGACAGGGGGCCACGAGCAGTACTTC.

In its sample, this clone was seen once. The J gene is TRBJ2-2, the V gene TRBV5-4, with 8 bases matching TRBD2. The CDR3 is made up of 15 amino acids. From germline, CDR1 is SGHNT and CDR2 YYREEE (reference sequence). The V and J ends lost 4 bases and 11 bases, in that order; junction bases with no gene match: 13. The CDR3 here is CASSLSDSGVGELFF. The CDR3 region has the DNA TGTGCCAGCAGCCTAAGTGATAGCGGGGTGGGCGAGCTGTTTTTT.

This clone showed up just once. V usage is TRBV7-2 and J usage is TRBJ1-2; weak D call: TRBD1 (6 bases). The CDR3 spans 14 residues. Germline CDR1 SGHTA, CDR2 FQGNSA. Trimming stripped 5 bases from V and 4 bases from J, with 14 bases between. The CDR3 loop is CASSPGTLGYGYTF. The CDR3 nucleotides are TGTGCCAGCAGCCCCGGGACATTGGGCTATGGCTACACCTTC. The variable domain in full, completed from reference TRBV7-2 and TRBJ1-2, reads GAGVSQSPSNKVTEKGKDVELRCDPISGHTALYWYRQSLGQGLEFLIYFQGNSAPDKSGLPSDRFSAERTGGSVSTLTIQRTQQEDSAVYLCASSPGTLGYGYTFGSGTRLTVV.

The chain recombines TRBV5-1 with TRBJ2-1, with 8 bases aligning to TRBD2. This CDR3 spans 14 amino acids. V dropped 3 bases and J dropped 5; count of bases not matched to a gene: 4. Per the germline V gene, CDR1 is SGHRS and CDR2 is YFSETQ. The CDR3 DNA sequence: TGCGCCAGCAGCTACAGCGGGGGACACAATGAGCAGTTCTTC. Protein: CASSYSGGHNEQFF.

The rearrangement links TRBV19 to TRBJ2-1; the match to TRBD2 covers 10 bases. The CDR3 totals 17 residues. Losses at the gene ends were 6 bases for V and 8 bases for J; bases not matched to a gene: 16. The germline V gene has CDR1 LNHDA and CDR2 SQIVND (reference sequence). This chain's CDR3 is CASSPRSGGAYNHEQFF. DNA for the CDR3: TGTGCCAGTAGCCCTAGAAGCGGGGGGGCCTATAACCATGAGCAGTTCTTC.

The rearrangement uses TRBV13 and TRBJ1-6, with D possibly TRBD1 on 5 matching bases. V gave up 0 bases and J gave up 5 bases, with 8 bases separating them. The CDR3 contains 15 residues. Germline V CDR1 and CDR2: PRHDT, FYEKMQ (reference sequence). CDR3 sequence (DNA): TGTGCCAGCAGCTTAGGCGTCAGGGATAATTCACCCCTCCACTTT. This codes for CASSLGVRDNSPLHF.

The chain employs TRBV2 and TRBJ1-1, with D perhaps matching TRBD1 (6 bases). Trimming removed 6 bases from V and 3 bases from J, with 17 bases in between. The germline CDR1 and CDR2 sequences are SNHLY and FYNNEI. This CDR3 is built from 15 residues. CDR3 sequence: CASRQTGIDYTEAFF. CDR3 DNA sequence: TGTGCCAGCAGACAGACAGGAATCGACTACACTGAAGCTTTCTTT. The complete variable domain, with remaining parts taken from reference TRBV2 and TRBJ1-1, reads EPEVTQTPSHQVTQMGQEVILRCVPISNHLYFYWYRQILGQKVEFLVSFYNNEISEKSEIFDDQFSVERPDGSNFTLKIRSTKLEDSAMYFCASRQTGIDYTEAFFGQGTRLTVV.